Shown below are 14 T cell receptor beta chains from a single sample sequenced in a study of cytomegalovirus exposure and HLA in healthy donors listed by TCRdb under 2017. Libraries were built with the immunoSEQ multiplex PCR assay. For the multiplex PCR, a mixture combining 60 forward primers for TCR Vbeta segments and 13 reverse primers for TCR Jbeta segments was used. TCRdb retrieved this table from immuneACCESS and kept in-frame rearrangements only. Not all clones are present; in checked studies, unresolved V genes account for under half, and no reason is known for the remainder. Recorded for this sample are roughly 190,000 clones; around 78% of them occurred a single time. Jointly, the top ten make up 2% to 2.5% of the sample. Sequenced sample: PBMCs. These receptors all stem from a woman between 25 and 40 years old in good health and CMV-seropositive.

This chain connects TRBV27 to TRBJ2-1, with 11 bases that match TRBD2. Germline lookup yields CDR1 MNHEY and CDR2 SMNVEV (reference sequence). The J segment lost 6 bases and the V segment lost 7 bases, leaving 8 bases of the junction unmatched. This CDR3 has 15 amino acids. CDR3 in DNA: TGTGCCAGCAAATTTAGCGGGGGGGCTCTCAATGAGCAGTTCTTC. Its translation is CASKFSGGALNEQFF.

The V call is TRBV7-8, the J call TRBJ2-7, with TRBD2 as a possible D gene (6 bases). V was clipped by 5 bases and J by 7 bases, with 18 bases between them. CDR1 SGHVS and CDR2 FQNEAQ come from the germline V gene. The CDR3 contains 14 residues. The CDR3 sequence is CASSPGGPRGEQYF. In DNA form, the CDR3 reads TGTGCCAGCAGCCCCGGGGGACCCCGTGGGGAGCAGTACTTC.

The gene calls are TRBV19 and TRBJ1-2, with a tentative D call TRBD1 (6 bases). The CDR3 is 16 residues long. The V and J ends lost 9 bases and 4 bases respectively, with 24 bases between them. The germline gives CDR1 LNHDA, CDR2 SQIVND (reference sequence). CDR3 DNA sequence: TGTGCCAGCAACCCGAGGACAGTCCAGAGTCTCTATGGCTACACCTTC. Translating gives CASNPRTVQSLYGYTF.

The chain combines TRBV28 with TRBJ1-2; no definite D call. Trimming took 9 bases from V and 3 from J, leaving 23 bases between them. CDR1 is MDHEN, CDR2 SYDVKM, per germline. The CDR3 loop spans 16 amino acids. The CDR3 region is CARECLPGPQDYGYTF. The CDR3 DNA reads TGTGCCAGAGAATGCCTACCCGGCCCTCAGGACTATGGCTACACCTTC.

Concerning this clone itself: The sample has other DNA sequences that encode this CDR3 too. V is TRBV6-1 and J is TRBJ1-5; D may be TRBD1 (5 bases). Germline V gene sequence: CDR1 MNHNS, CDR2 SASEGT. Trimming cost V 8 bases and J 0 bases, with 14 bases left between them. This CDR3 is 15 amino acids long. In DNA, the CDR3 is TGTGCCAGCCGGGAGGGGACGGTTAGCAATCAGCCCCAGCATTTT. Its protein is CASREGTVSNQPQHF.

The chain joins TRBV7-2 to TRBJ2-1, with D perhaps matching TRBD2 (6 bases). V was cut by 5 bases and J by 7 bases, with 15 bases left in between. This CDR3 comprises 14 residues. In germline, CDR1 is SGHTA, CDR2 FQGNSA. The CDR3 region has the DNA TGTGCCAGCAGCCTTACCGGGACTTCAAATGAGCAGTTCTTC. Its translation: CASSLTGTSNEQFF. Looking up the rest from reference TRBV7-2 and TRBJ2-1 gives the full variable domain: GAGVSQSPSNKVTEKGKDVELRCDPISGHTALYWYRQSLGQGLEFLIYFQGNSAPDKSGLPSDRFSAERTGGSVSTLTIQRTQQEDSAVYLCASSLTGTSNEQFFGPGTRLTVL.

V gene TRBV18 combines with J gene TRBJ2-1; D is possibly TRBD2 (5 bases). The CDR3 totals 16 residues. V shed 4 bases and J shed 2 bases, with 15 bases lying between them. In germline, CDR1 is KGHSH, CDR2 LQKENI. CDR3 coding DNA: TGTGCCAGCTCACTATCGGAGCCGGGGACCTACAATGAGCAGTTCTTC. It codes for CASSLSEPGTYNEQFF.

The gene calls are TRBV29-1 and TRBJ2-4, with D maybe TRBD2 (6 bases). V was shortened by 3 bases and J by 8 bases, with 20 bases between the two germline ends. This CDR3 has 15 residues. Germline V CDR1 and CDR2: SQVTM, ANQGSEA. The CDR3 spells CSVDGTPDGGDIQYF. The CDR3 bases are TGCAGCGTTGATGGGACTCCTGACGGAGGGGACATTCAGTACTTC. Supplemented by reference TRBV29-1 and TRBJ2-4, the full variable domain reads SAVISQKPSRDICQRGTSLTIQCQVDSQVTMMFWYRQQPGQSLTLIATANQGSEATYESGFVIDKFPISRPNLTFSTLTVSNMSPEDSSIYLCSVDGTPDGGDIQYFGAGTRLSVL.

This chain connects TRBV30 to TRBJ1-1, with D possibly matching TRBD1 (5 bases). In germline, CDR1 is GTSNPN, CDR2 SVGIG (reference sequence). The CDR3 is 14 amino acids. V was shortened by 0 bases and J by 1 base, with 9 bases between the two germline ends. CDR3 coding DNA: TGTGCCTGGAGTGTAAGGCAGGGGAACACTGAAGCTTTCTTT. It yields the protein CAWSVRQGNTEAFF.

This rearrangement joins TRBV9 to TRBJ1-2; TRBD1 matches 7 bases. CDR1 and CDR2 from the germline V gene are SGDLS and YYNGEE. This CDR3 contains 16 residues. The V gene end was trimmed by 3 bases and the J gene end by 6 bases; junction bases not matched to a gene: 14. Written as DNA, the CDR3 is TGTGCCAGCAGCGCACCCTCAACCGGGACAGTACATGGCTACACCTTC. It is translated as CASSAPSTGTVHGYTF.

This clone showed up just a few times. This CDR3 reads CASSPPGTRSSYEQYF. CDR3 bases: TGTGCCAGCAGCCCCCCTGGGACAAGGAGCTCCTACGAGCAGTACTTC. V is TRBV5-4 and J is TRBJ2-7, with a weak D call TRBD1 (6 bases). The CDR3 loop spans 16 amino acids. Deletions cut 4 bases from V and 0 bases from J, with 17 bases between. CDR1 and CDR2 (germline): SGHNT, YYREEE (reference sequence).

The chain carries TRBV6-5 and TRBJ2-7; 7 bases align to TRBD1. This CDR3 is built from 13 residues. Per germline, CDR1 MNHEY and CDR2 SVGAGI. V lost 6 bases to trimming and J lost 3 bases; unmatched junction nucleotides: 5. In nucleotides, the CDR3 is TGTGCCAGCAGACGAGGGGGCAGCTACGAGCAGTACTTC. Translation gives CASRRGGSYEQYF.

In its sample, this clone was seen once. The chain employs TRBV2 and TRBJ2-7; TRBD1 is a possible D gene (5 bases). Germline V gene data show CDR1 as SNHLY and CDR2 as FYNNEI. Deletions cut 1 base from V and 4 bases from J, with 11 bases between. This CDR3 region has 14 residues. The chain's CDR3 is CASSEGQGLYEQYF. CDR3 nucleotides: TGTGCCAGCAGTGAAGGTCAGGGTTTGTACGAGCAGTACTTC.

The chain employs TRBV4-3 and TRBJ1-3; D may be TRBD1 (6 bases). Germline CDR1 reads LGHNA; CDR2 reads YSLEER. Trimming left V 0 bases short and J 0 bases short, with 12 bases between. The CDR3 runs 17 residues. This CDR3 is CASSQDGQGLSGNTIYF. The CDR3 nucleotides are TGCGCCAGCAGCCAAGATGGGCAGGGGCTCTCTGGAAACACCATATATTTT.